Below are 5 T cell receptor beta chains sequenced from a single sample in a study of cytomegalovirus exposure and HLA in healthy donors (dated by TCRdb to 2017 to 2019). Library preparation was by the immunoSEQ multiplex PCR assay. A mixture of 60 forward primers for TCR Vbeta segments and 13 reverse primers for TCR Jbeta segments was used in the multiplex PCR. In its TCRdb copy, this immuneACCESS table keeps in-frame sequences only and misses some clones. Where compared with another copy, unresolved V genes explain less than half of these, and the others have no known cause. Within this sample are under 150,000 clones, with roughly 68% of them counted one time only. The top ten clonotypes cover about 4.5% of the sample. Sequenced input: PBMCs. The source is a man aged 60 to 69 in good health and CMV-seronegative.

The chain has TRBV9 and TRBJ1-4; 8 bases map to TRBD1. V shed 5 bases, J shed 8 bases, and the junction held 14 bases outside the gene matches. CDR3 size: 16 residues. Germline CDR1 is SGDLS and CDR2 is YYNGEE. The CDR3 loop reads CASSSSRQGAGEKLFF. The CDR3 nucleotides are TGTGCCAGCAGTTCCTCCCGCCAGGGGGCGGGAGAAAAACTGTTTTTT.

V is TRBV5-1 and J is TRBJ2-3, with 7 bases identical to TRBD1. CDR3 length equals 15 residues. Per the germline V gene, CDR1 is SGHRS and CDR2 is YFSETQ. Trimming took 4 bases from V and 1 from J; bases not matched to a gene: 6. The CDR3 protein is CASSPNRGGTDTQYF. As DNA, the CDR3 is TGCGCCAGCAGCCCTAACAGGGGAGGCACAGATACGCAGTATTTT.

The chain is built from TRBV30 and TRBJ1-1, with a tentative D call TRBD1 (5 bases). Deletions cut 0 bases from V and 4 bases from J, with 9 bases between. This CDR3 spans 13 amino acids. CDR1 is GTSNPN and CDR2 is SVGIG in the germline V gene (reference sequence). The chain's CDR3 is CAWSVVRGTEAFF. The CDR3, as DNA: TGTGCCTGGAGTGTAGTTAGGGGCACTGAAGCTTTCTTT.

This rearrangement joins TRBV14 to TRBJ1-2; 7 bases align to TRBD1. With 1 base clipped from V and 7 bases from J, the junction kept 9 bases outside the gene matches. The germline gives CDR1 SGHDN, CDR2 FVKESK. There are 15 residues in the CDR3. For the CDR3, the DNA is TGTGCCAGCAGCCAAGGAGTTGAGGGGGCGGCTGGCTACACCTTC. Amino acids: CASSQGVEGAAGYTF.

The table lists this clone with a count of one. The rearrangement joins TRBV30 to TRBJ1-6; D might be TRBD1 (5 bases). The length of the CDR3 is 13 residues. Trimming took 3 bases from V and 6 from J, leaving 9 bases between them. Germline assignment: CDR1 GTSNPN and CDR2 SVGIG (reference sequence). In DNA, the CDR3 is TGTGCCTGGAGCCCGACAGCTAATTCACCCCTCCACTTT. Its translation: CAWSPTANSPLHF.